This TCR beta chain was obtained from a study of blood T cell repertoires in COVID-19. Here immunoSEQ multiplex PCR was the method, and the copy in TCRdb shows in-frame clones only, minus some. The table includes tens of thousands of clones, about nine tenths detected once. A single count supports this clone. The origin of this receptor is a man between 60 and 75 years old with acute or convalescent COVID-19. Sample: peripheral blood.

This CDR3 reads CASSLVPGLPTGELFF. In DNA, the CDR3 is TGTGCCAGCAGCTTAGTCCCGGGACTACCCACCGGGGAGCTGTTTTTT. The J gene is TRBJ2-2, the V gene TRBV7-9; TRBD2 aligns across 7 bases. V was clipped by 1 base and J by 4 bases; unmatched bases: 6. This CDR3 region has 16 residues. Germline CDR1 is SEHNR and CDR2 is FQNEAQ (reference sequence).